The clone carrying this TCR beta chain turned up a few times. These data originate in a study of blood T cell repertoires in COVID-19. Trimming took off 4 bases at V and 5 bases at J, with 6 bases between the two ends. This CDR3 contains 13 residues. The table came from immunoSEQ multiplex PCR; TCRdb's copy has only in-frame clones and leaves some out. The sample gives under 150,000 clones, roughly three quarters of which show up once; around 4.1% is in the top ten. What was sequenced was peripheral blood. This TCR was recovered from a woman older than 75 with acute or convalescent COVID-19. The chain couples TRBV12-3 or TRBV12-4 to TRBJ1-6; D call uncertain. The CDR3 sequence is CASSSQNNSPLHF. CDR3 in DNA: TGTGCCAGCAGTTCACAAAATAATTCACCCCTCCACTTT.